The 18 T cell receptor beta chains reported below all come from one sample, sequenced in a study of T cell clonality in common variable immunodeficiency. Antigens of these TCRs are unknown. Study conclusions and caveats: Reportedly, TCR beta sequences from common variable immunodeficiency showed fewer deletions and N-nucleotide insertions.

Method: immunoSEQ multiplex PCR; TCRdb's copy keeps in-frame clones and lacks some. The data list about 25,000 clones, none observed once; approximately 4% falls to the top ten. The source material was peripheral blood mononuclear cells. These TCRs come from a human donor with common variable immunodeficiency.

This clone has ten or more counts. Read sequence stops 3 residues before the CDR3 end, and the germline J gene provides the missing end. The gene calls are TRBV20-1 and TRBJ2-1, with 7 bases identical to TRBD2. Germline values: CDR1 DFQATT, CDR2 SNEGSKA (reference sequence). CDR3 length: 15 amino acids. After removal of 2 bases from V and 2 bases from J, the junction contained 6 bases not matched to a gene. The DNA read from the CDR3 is TGCAGTGCTAGACCCGCGGGAGTTCCCTACAATGAG. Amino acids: CSARPAGVPYNE. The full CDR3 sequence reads CSARPAGVPYNEQFF.

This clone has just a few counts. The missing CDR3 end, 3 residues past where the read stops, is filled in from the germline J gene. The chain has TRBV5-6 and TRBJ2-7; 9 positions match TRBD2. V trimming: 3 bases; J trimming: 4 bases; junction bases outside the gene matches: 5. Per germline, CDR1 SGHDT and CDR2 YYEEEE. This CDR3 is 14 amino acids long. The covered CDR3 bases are TGTGCCAGCAGCTCTTTAGCGGGAGAATACGAG. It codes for CASSSLAGEYE. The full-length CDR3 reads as CASSSLAGEYEQYF.

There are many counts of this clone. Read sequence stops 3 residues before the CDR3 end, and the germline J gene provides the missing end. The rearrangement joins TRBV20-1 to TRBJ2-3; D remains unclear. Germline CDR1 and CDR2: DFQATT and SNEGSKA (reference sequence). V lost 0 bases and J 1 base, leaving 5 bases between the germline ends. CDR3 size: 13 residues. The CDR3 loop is CSAREAGTDTQYF. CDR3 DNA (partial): TGCAGTGCTAGAGAGGCGGGCACAGATACG.

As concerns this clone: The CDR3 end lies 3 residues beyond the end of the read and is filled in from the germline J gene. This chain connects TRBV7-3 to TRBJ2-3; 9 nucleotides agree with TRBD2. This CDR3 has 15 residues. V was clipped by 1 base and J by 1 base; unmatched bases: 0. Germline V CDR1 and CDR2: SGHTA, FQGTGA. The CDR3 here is CASSLSGRGTDTQYF. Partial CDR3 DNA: TGTGCCAGCAGCTTAAGCGGGAGGGGCACAGATACG.

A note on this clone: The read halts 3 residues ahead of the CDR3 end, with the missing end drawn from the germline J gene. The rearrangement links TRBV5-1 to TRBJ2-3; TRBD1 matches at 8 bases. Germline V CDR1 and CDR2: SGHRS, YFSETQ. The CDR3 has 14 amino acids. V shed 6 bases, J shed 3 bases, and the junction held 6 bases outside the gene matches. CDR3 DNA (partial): TGCGCCAGCACCCAGGGGGCTGGGACAGATACG. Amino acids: CASTQGAGTDT. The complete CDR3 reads CASTQGAGTDTQYF.

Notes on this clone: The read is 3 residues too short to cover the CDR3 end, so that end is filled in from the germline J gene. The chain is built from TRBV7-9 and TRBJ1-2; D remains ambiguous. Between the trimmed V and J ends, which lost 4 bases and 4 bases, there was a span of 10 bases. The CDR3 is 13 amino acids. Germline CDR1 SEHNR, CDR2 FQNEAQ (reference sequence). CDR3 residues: CASSSWQSYGYTF. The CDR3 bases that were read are TGTGCCAGCAGCTCGTGGCAGAGCTATGGC.

Incomplete CDR3 DNA: TGTGCCAGCTCCAGCGGGGAGGCCCACGATGAG. Its translation is CASSSGEAHDE. The entire CDR3 protein reads CASSSGEAHDEQFF. The V and J genes are TRBV18 and TRBJ2-1; TRBD2 agrees at 7 bases. The sequenced fragment ends 3 residues before the CDR3 boundary, so the rest is inferred from the germline J gene. The CDR3 has 14 residues. The V gene's germline CDR1 is KGHSH and CDR2 LQKENI. The ends lost 6 bases at V and 8 bases at J; junction bases unmatched: 10.

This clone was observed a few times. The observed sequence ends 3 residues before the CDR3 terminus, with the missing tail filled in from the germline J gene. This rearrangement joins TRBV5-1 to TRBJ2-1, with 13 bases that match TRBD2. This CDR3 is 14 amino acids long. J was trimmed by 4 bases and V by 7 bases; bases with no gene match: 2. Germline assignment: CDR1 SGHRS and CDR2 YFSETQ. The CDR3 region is CASGTSGTYNEQFF. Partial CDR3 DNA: TGCGCCAGCGGGACTAGCGGGACTTACAATGAG. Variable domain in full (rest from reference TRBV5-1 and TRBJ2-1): KAGVTQTPRYLIKTRGQQVTLSCSPISGHRSVSWYQQTPGQGLQFLFEYFSETQRNKGNFPGRFSGRQFSNSRSEMNVSTLELGDSALYLCASGTSGTYNEQFFGPGTRLTVL.

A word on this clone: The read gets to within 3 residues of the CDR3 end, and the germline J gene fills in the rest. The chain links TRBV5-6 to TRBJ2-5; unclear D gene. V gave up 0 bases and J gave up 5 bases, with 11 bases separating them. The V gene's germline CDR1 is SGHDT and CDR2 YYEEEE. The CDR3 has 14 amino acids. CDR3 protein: CASSLVTVRETQYF. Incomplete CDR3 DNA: TGTGCCAGCAGCTTGGTCACAGTCCGGGAGACC.

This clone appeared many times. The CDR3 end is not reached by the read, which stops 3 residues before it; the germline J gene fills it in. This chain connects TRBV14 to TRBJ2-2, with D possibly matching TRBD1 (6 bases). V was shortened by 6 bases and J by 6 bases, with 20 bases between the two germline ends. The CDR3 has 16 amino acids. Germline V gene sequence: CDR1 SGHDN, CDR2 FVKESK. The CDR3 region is CASSSRGGPRAGELFF. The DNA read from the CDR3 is TGTGCCAGCAGTTCCAGAGGGGGTCCGAGGGCCGGGGAG.

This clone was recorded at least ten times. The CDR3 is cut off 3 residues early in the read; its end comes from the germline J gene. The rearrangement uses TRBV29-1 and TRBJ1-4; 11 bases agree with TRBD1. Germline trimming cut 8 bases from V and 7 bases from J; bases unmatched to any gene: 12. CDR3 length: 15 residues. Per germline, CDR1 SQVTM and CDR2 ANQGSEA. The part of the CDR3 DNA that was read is TGCAGCTTCCGGGACAGGGGGGCCGGGGGTGAAAAA. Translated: CSFRDRGAGGEK. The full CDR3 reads CSFRDRGAGGEKLFF.

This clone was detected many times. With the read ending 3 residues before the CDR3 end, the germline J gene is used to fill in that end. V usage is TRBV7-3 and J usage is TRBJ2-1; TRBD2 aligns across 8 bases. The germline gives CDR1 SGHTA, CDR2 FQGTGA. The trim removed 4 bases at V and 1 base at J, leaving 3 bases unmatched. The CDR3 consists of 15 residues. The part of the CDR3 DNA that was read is TGTGCCAGCAGCTCAACTAGCGGATCCTACAATGAG. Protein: CASSSTSGSYNE. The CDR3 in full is CASSSTSGSYNEQFF. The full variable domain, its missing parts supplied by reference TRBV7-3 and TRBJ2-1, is GAGVSQTPSNKVTEKGKYVELRCDPISGHTALYWYRQSLGQGPEFLIYFQGTGAADDSGLPNDRFFAVRPEGSVSTLKIQRTERGDSAVYLCASSSTSGSYNEQFFGPGTRLTVL.

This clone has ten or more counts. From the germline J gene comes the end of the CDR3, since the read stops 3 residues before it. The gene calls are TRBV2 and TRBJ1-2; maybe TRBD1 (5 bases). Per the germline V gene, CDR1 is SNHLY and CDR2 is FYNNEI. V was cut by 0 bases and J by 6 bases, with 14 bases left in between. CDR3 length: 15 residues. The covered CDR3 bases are TGTGCCAGCAGTGAAGCTCGGCAGGGTGGTGATGGC. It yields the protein CASSEARQGGDG. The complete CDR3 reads CASSEARQGGDGYTF.

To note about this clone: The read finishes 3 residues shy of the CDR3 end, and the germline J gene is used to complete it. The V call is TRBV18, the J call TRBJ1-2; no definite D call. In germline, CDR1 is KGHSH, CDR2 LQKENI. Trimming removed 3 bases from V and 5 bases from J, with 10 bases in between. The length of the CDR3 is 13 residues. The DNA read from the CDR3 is TGTGCCAGCTCACCGGCAATTAATTATGGC. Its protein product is CASSPAINYG. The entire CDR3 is CASSPAINYGYTF.

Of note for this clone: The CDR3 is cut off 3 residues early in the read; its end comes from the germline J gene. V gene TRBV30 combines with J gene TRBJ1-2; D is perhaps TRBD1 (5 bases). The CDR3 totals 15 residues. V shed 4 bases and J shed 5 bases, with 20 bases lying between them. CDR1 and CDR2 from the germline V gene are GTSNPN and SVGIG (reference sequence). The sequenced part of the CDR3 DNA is TGTGCCTGGACCGCATTGGTTGGGGCGAATTATGGC. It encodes CAWTALVGANYG. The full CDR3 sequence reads CAWTALVGANYGYTF.

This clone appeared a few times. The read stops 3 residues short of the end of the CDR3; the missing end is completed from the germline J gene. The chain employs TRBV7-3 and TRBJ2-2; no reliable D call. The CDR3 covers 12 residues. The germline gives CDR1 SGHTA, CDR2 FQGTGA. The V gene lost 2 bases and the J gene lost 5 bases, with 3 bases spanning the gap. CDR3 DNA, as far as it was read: TGTGCCAGCAGCTTACAAACCGGGGAG. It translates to CASSLQTGE. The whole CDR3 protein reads CASSLQTGELFF.

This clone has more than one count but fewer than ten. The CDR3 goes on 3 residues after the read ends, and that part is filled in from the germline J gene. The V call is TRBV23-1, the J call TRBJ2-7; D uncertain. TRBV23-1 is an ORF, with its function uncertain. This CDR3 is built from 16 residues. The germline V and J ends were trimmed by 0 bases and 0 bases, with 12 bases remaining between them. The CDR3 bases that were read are TGCGCCAGCAGTCAATCGGCTAACCCGGGCTCCTACGAG. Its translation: CASSQSANPGSYE. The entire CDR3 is CASSQSANPGSYEQYF.

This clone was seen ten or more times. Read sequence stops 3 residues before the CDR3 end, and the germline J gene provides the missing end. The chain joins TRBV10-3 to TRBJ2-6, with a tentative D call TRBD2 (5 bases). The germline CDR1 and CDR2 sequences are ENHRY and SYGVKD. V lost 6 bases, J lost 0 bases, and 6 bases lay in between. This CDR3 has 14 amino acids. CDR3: CAIRTSSGANVLTF. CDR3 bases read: TGTGCCATCAGAACTAGCTCTGGGGCCAACGTC.